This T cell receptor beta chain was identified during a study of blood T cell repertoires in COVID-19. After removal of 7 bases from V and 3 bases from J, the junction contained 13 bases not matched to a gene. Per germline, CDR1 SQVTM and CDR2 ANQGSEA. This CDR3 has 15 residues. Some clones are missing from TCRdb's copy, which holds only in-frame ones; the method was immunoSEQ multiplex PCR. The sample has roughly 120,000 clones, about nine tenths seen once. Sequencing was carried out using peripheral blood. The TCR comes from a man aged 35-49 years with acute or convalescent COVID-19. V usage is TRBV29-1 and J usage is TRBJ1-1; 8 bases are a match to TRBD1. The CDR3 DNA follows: TGCAGCGCCCGACAGGGGTTAAGTTTAGACACTGAAGCTTTCTTT. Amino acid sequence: CSARQGLSLDTEAFF.